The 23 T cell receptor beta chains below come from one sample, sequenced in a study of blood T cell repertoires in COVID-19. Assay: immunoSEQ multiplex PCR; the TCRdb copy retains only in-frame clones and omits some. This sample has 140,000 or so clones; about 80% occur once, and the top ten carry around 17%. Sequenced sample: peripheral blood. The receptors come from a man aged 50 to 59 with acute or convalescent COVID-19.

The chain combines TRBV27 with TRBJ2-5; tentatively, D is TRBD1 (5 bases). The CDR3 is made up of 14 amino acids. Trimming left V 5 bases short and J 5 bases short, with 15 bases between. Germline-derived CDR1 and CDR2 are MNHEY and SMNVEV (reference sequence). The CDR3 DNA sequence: TGTGCCAGCAGTCAGCAGGGTGGGTGGGAGACCCAGTACTTC. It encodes CASSQQGGWETQYF.

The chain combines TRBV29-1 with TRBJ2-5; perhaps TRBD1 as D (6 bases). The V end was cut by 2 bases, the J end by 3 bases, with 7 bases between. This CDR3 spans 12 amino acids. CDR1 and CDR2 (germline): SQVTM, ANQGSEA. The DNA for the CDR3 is TGCAGCGTTGAAAGGACAGAAGAGACCCAGTACTTC. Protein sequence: CSVERTEETQYF.

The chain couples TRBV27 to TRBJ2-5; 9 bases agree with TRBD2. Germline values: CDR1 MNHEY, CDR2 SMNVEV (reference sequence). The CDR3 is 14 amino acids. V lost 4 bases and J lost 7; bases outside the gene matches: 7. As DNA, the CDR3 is TGTGCCAGCAGTTCGGGTAGCGGGGGCCTGACCCAGTACTTC. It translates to CASSSGSGGLTQYF.

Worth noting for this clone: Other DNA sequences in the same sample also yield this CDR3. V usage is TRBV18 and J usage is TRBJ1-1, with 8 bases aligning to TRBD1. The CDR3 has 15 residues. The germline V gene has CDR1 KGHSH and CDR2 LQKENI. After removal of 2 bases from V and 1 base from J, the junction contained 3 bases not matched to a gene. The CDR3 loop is CASSPSGQGNTEAFF. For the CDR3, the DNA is TGTGCCAGCTCACCATCCGGACAGGGGAACACTGAAGCTTTCTTT.

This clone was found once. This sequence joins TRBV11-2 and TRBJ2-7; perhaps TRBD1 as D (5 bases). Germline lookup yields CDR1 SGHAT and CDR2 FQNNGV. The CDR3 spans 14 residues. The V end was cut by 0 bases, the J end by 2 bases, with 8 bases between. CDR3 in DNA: TGTGCCAGCAGCTTAGATGGGGCCCCCTACGAGCAGTACGTC. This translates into CASSLDGAPYEQYV.

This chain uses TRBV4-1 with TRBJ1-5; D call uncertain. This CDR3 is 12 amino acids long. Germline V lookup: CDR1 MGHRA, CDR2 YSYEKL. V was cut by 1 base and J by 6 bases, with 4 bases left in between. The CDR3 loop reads CASSQGGQPQHF. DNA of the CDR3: TGCGCCAGCAGCCAAGGCGGTCAGCCCCAGCATTTT.

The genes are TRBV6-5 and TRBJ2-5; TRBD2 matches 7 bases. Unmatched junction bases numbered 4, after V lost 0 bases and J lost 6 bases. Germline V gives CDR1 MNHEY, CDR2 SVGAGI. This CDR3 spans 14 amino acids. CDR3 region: CASSYSTGGKTQYF. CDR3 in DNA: TGTGCCAGCAGTTACTCGACGGGGGGTAAGACCCAGTACTTC.

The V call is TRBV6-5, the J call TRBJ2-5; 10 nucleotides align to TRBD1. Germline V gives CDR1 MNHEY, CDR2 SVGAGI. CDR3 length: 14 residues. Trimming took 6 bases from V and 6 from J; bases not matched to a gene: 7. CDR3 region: CASRETGGAKTQYF. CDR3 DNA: TGTGCCAGCAGGGAGACAGGGGGCGCAAAGACCCAGTACTTC.

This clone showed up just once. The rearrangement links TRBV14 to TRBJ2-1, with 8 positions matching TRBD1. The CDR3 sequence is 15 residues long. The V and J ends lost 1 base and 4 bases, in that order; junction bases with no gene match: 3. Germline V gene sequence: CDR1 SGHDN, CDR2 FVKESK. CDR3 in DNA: TGTGCCAGCAGCCAAGGACAGGGGCGGTACAATGAGCAGTTCTTC. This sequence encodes CASSQGQGRYNEQFF.

CDR3 sequence: CAWSVRRGETQYF. CDR3 nucleotides: TGTGCCTGGAGTGTACGTAGGGGGGAGACCCAGTACTTC. The chain has TRBV30 and TRBJ2-5; tentatively, D is TRBD1 (6 bases). CDR3 length equals 13 residues. V was trimmed by 0 bases and J by 5 bases, leaving 10 bases between them. The germline V gene encodes CDR1 GTSNPN and CDR2 SVGIG (reference sequence).

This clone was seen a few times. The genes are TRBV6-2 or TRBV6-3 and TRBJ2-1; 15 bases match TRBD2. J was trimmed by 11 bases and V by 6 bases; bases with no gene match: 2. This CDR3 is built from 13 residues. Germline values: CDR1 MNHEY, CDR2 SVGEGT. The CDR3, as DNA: TGTGCCAGCAGCGGGACTAGCGGGGGGAAGCAGTTCTTC. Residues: CASSGTSGGKQFF.

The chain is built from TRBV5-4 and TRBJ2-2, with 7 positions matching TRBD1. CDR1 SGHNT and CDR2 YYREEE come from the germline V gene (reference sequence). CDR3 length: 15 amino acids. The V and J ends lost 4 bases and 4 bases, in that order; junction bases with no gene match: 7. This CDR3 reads CASSLGTVTTGELFF. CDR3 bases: TGTGCCAGCAGCCTCGGGACAGTCACCACCGGGGAGCTGTTTTTT.

The CDR3 sequence: CASSLGDRGYETQYF. The CDR3 coding sequence is TGTGCCAGCAGCTTAGGGGACAGAGGATACGAGACCCAGTACTTC. The chain uses TRBV11-2 and TRBJ2-5; 7 bases are shared with TRBD1. Germline CDR1 reads SGHAT; CDR2 reads FQNNGV. There are 15 residues in the CDR3. V lost 1 base to trimming and J lost 5 bases; unmatched junction nucleotides: 7. The entire variable domain, with the rest obtained from reference TRBV11-2 and TRBJ2-5, is as follows: EAGVAQSPRYKIIEKRQSVAFWCNPISGHATLYWYQQILGQGPKLLIQFQNNGVVDDSQLPKDRFSAERLKGVDSTLKIQPAKLEDSAVYLCASSLGDRGYETQYFGPGTRLLVL.

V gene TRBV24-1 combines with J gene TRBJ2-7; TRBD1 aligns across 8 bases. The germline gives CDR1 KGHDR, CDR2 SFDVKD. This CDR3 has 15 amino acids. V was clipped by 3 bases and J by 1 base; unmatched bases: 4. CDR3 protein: CATSDRTGKSYEQYF. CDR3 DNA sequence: TGTGCCACCAGTGATCGGACAGGGAAATCCTACGAGCAGTACTTC.

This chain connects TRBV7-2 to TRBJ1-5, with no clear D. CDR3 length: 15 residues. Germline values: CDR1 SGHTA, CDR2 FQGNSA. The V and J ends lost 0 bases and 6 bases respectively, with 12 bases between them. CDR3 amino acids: CASSLAPGVGQPQHF. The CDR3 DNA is TGTGCCAGCAGCTTAGCGCCCGGGGTAGGTCAGCCCCAGCATTTT.

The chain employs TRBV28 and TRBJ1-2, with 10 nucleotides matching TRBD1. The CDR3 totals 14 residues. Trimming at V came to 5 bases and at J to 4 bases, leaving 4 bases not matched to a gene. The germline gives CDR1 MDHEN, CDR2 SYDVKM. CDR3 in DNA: TGTGCCAGCAGTGGACAGGGGGTGGCCTATGGCTACACCTTC. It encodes CASSGQGVAYGYTF.

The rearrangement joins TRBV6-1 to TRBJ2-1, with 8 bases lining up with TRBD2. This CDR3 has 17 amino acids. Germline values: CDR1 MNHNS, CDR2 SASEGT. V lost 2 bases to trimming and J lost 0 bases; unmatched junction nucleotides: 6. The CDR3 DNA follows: TGTGCCAGCAGTGAACTTCCGGGGGGGGGCTCCTACAATGAGCAGTTCTTC. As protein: CASSELPGGGSYNEQFF.

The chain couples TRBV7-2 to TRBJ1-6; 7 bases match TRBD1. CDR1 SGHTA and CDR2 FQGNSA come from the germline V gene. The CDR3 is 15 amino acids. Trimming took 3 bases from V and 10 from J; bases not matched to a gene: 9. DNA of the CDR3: TGTGCCAGCAGCTTGGGACAGAGATTCGGGTCACCCCTCCACTTT. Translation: CASSLGQRFGSPLHF.

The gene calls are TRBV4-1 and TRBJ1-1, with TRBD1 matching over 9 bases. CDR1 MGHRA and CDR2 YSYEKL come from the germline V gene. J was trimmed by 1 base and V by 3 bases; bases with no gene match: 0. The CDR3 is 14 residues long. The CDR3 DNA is TGCGCCAGCAGCCAGACAGGGGGGAACACTGAAGCTTTCTTT. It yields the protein CASSQTGGNTEAFF.

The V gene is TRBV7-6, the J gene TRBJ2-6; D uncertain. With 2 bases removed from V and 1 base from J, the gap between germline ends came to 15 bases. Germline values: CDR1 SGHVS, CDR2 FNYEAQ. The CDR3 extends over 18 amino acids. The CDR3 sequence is CASSLRSGGASGANVLTF. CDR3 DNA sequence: TGTGCCAGCAGCTTACGGTCAGGTGGTGCGTCTGGGGCCAACGTCCTGACTTTC. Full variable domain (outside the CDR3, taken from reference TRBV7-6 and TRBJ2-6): GAGVSQSPRYKVTKRGQDVALRCDPISGHVSLYWYRQALGQGPEFLTYFNYEAQQDKSGLPNDRFSAERPEGSISTLTIQRTEQRDSAMYRCASSLRSGGASGANVLTFGAGSRLTVL.

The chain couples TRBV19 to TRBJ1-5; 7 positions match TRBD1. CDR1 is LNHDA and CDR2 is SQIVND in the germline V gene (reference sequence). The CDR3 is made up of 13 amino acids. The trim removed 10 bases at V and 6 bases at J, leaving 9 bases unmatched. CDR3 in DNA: TGTGCCATTTCACAGGGGCTCGGTCAGCCCCAGCATTTT. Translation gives CAISQGLGQPQHF.

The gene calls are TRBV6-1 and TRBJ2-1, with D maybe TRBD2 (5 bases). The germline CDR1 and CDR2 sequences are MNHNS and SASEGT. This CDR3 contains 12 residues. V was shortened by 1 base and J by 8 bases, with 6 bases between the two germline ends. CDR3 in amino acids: CASSEEADEQFF. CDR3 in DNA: TGTGCCAGCAGTGAAGAAGCGGATGAGCAGTTCTTC.

In nucleotides, the CDR3 is TGCGCCAGCAGCTCGACTAGCGGGGGGTATGAGCAGTTCTTC. Its protein product is CASSSTSGGYEQFF. This rearrangement joins TRBV5-1 to TRBJ2-1, with 13 bases that match TRBD2. There are 14 residues in the CDR3. Germline CDR1 is SGHRS and CDR2 is YFSETQ. The junction had 2 bases not matched to a gene; V was cut back by 3 bases and J by 8 bases.